This TCR beta chain derives from a study of cytomegalovirus exposure and HLA in healthy donors. Study context: Out of roughly 170 million T cells, an earlier analysis found some 110 million unique TCR beta sequences in total. Study results and caveats: What TCR beta sequences reportedly achieved was accurate prediction of HLA-A and HLA-B alleles in most subjects. Cytomegalovirus association was listed for around 170 TCR beta chains. Trimming of TCR beta V- and J-genes showed a link, identified in a later analysis, to a missense DCLRE1C variant.

Concerning this clone: Its antigen remains unidentified.

The CDR3 consists of 16 residues. Germline trimming cut 5 bases from V and 1 base from J; bases unmatched to any gene: 8. CDR1 is MNHEY, CDR2 SMNVEV, per germline (reference sequence). A multiplex PCR was run with 60 Vbeta primers and 13 Jbeta primers. The table came from immunoSEQ multiplex PCR; TCRdb's copy has only in-frame clones and leaves some out. The sample yields 150,000 to 200,000 clones, about three quarters seen once. The sample consisted of PBMCs. The receptor comes from a man aged 18 to 35 in good health and CMV-seronegative. This chain connects TRBV27 to TRBJ2-5; 9 nucleotides agree with TRBD2. CDR3 sequence: CASSPIAGVFQETQYF. For the CDR3, the DNA is TGTGCCAGCAGTCCGATAGCGGGGGTTTTCCAAGAGACCCAGTACTTC.